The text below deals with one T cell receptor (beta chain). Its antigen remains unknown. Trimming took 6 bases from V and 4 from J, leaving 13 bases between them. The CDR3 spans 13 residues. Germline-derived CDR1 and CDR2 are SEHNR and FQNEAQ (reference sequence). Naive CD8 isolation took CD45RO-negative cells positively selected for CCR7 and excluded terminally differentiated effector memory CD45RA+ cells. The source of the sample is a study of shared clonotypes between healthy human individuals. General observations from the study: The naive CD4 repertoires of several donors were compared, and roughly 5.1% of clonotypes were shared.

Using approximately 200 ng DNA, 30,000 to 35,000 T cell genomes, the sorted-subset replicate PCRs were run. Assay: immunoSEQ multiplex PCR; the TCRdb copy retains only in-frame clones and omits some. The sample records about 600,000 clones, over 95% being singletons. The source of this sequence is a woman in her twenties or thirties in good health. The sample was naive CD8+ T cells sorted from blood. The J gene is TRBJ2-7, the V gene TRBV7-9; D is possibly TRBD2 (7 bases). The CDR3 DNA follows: TGTGCCAGCAGACAGGGACTAACATACGAGCAGTACTTC. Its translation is CASRQGLTYEQYF.